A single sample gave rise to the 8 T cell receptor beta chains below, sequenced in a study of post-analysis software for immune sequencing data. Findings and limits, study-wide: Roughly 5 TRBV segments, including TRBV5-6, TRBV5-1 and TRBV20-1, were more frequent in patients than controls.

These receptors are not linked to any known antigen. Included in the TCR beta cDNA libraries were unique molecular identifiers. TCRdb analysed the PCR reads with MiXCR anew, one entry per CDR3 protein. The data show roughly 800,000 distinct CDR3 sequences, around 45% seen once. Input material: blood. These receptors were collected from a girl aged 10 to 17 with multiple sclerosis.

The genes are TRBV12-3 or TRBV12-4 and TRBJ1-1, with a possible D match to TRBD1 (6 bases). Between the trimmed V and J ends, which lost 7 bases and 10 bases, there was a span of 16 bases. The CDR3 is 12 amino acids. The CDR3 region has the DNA TGTGCCAGCAACGTAGGGGGGGGGACAGCTTTCTTT. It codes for CASNVGGGTAFF.

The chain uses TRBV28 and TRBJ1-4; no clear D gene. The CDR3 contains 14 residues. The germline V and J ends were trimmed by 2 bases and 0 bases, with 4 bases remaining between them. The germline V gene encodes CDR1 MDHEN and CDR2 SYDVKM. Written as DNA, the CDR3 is TGTGCCAGCAGTTTACAGCCAACTAATGAAAAACTGTTTTTT. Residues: CASSLQPTNEKLFF.

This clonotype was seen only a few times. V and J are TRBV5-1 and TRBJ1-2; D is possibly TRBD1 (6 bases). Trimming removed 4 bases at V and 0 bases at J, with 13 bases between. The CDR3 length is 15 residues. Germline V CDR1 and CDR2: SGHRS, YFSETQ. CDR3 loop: CASSIGQMPNYGYTF. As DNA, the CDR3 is TGCGCCAGCAGCATAGGACAGATGCCTAACTATGGCTACACCTTC.

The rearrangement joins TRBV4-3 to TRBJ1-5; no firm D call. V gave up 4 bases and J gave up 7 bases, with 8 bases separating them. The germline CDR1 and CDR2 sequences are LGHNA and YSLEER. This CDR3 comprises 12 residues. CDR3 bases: TGCGCCAGCAGCCCCGTGGCCCAGCCCCAGCATTTT. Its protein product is CASSPVAQPQHF.

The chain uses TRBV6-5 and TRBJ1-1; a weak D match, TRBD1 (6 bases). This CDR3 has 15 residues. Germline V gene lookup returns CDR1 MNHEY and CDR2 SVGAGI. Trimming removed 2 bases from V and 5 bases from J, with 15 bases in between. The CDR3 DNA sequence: TGTGCCAGCAGTTACGGGGGCCCCAGGAGGACTGAAGCTTTCTTT. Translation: CASSYGGPRRTEAFF.

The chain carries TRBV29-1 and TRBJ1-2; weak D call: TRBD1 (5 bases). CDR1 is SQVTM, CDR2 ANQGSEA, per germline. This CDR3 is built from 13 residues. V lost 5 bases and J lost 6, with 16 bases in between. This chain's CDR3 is CSVSQGGFDGYTF. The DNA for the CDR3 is TGCAGCGTTTCTCAGGGTGGGTTCGATGGCTACACCTTC. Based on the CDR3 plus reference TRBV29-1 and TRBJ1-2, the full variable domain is SAVISQKPSRDICQRGTSLTIQCQVDSQVTMMFWYRQQPGQSLTLIATANQGSEATYESGFVIDKFPISRPNLTFSTLTVSNMSPEDSSIYLCSVSQGGFDGYTFGSGTRLTVV.

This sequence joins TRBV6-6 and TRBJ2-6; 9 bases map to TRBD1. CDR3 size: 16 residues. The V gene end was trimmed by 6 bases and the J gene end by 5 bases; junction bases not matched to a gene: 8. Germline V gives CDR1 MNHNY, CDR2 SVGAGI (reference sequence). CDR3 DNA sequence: TGTGCCAGCAGCCATCGACAGGGGGGCTGGGCCAACGTCCTGACTTTC. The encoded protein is CASSHRQGGWANVLTF.

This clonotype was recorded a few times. CDR3 bases: TGCAGCGTTGTCCGAGGACTAGCGGGAGCGAAGGAGACCCAGTACTTC. This codes for CSVVRGLAGAKETQYF. This rearrangement joins TRBV29-1 to TRBJ2-5, with 13 positions matching TRBD2. V lost 4 bases and J lost 5; bases outside the gene matches: 10. Germline V gene data show CDR1 as SQVTM and CDR2 as ANQGSEA. The CDR3 has 16 residues.